The next 26 T cell receptor beta chains were all read from a single sample in a study of OX40 agonist ivuxolimab in advanced cancers. Profiling relied on immunoSEQ multiplex PCR, and the TCRdb table lists in-frame clones only, not all of them. The sample lists roughly 62,000 clones; 86% were seen once. Specimen: CD4+ or CD8+ T cells sorted from blood, collected in a trial of the OX40 agonist ivuxolimab. The source of these receptors is an adult with an advanced solid tumor such as melanoma, head and neck, liver or kidney cancer.

This sequence joins TRBV5-5 and TRBJ1-5, with D tentatively TRBD1 (5 bases). V was cut by 0 bases and J by 7 bases, with 11 bases left in between. CDR3 length: 14 amino acids. CDR1 is SGHKS and CDR2 is YYEKEE in the germline V gene (reference sequence). The DNA for the CDR3 is TGTGCCAGCAGCTTGGTCTGGGGGAACCAGCCCCAGCATTTT. Protein sequence: CASSLVWGNQPQHF.

J is TRBJ2-5 and V is TRBV7-6; D perhaps matches TRBD2 (5 bases). With the DNA end fitting TRBJ2-7 better, the J assignment may be wrong. The CDR3 runs to 13 residues. Germline CDR1 and CDR2: SGHVS and FNYEAQ. The DNA of the CDR3 is TGTGCCAGCAGTTATGCTCAGAGGGACGAGCAGTACTTC. As protein: CASSYAQRDEQYF.

The genes are TRBV11-2 and TRBJ1-6; no firm D call. V was trimmed by 0 bases and J by 7 bases, leaving 10 bases between them. CDR3 size: 15 residues. In germline, CDR1 is SGHAT, CDR2 FQNNGV. CDR3 loop: CASSLEAGANSPLHF. The CDR3 nucleotides are TGTGCCAGCAGCTTAGAGGCAGGTGCAAATTCACCCCTCCACTTT.

The chain joins TRBV28 to TRBJ2-1; D unclear. The germline V gene has CDR1 MDHEN and CDR2 SYDVKM. The V end was cut by 7 bases, the J end by 3 bases, with 7 bases between. The CDR3 contains 12 residues. The CDR3 spells CASMVHYNEQFF. CDR3 nucleotides: TGTGCCAGCATGGTCCACTACAATGAGCAGTTCTTC.

The rearrangement links TRBV28 to TRBJ1-6; tentatively, D is TRBD1 (5 bases). Germline-derived CDR1 and CDR2 are MDHEN and SYDVKM. The CDR3 contains 16 residues. Trimming pared 6 bases from V and 7 bases from J, leaving 19 bases between. The CDR3 bases are TGTGCCAGCAGCCCTGTGGGTGGCGGGGCGAATTCACCCCTCCACTTT. It translates to CASSPVGGGANSPLHF.

The chain is built from TRBV10-3 and TRBJ2-1; D gene uncertain. CDR3 length: 15 amino acids. Trimming took 2 bases from V and 0 from J, leaving 8 bases between them. The germline CDR1 and CDR2 sequences are ENHRY and SYGVKD. The CDR3 spells CAISERQSSYNEQFF. CDR3 nucleotides: TGTGCCATCAGTGAGAGGCAAAGCTCCTACAATGAGCAGTTCTTC.

The chain links TRBV5-4 to TRBJ2-5; TRBD2 matches 9 bases. This CDR3 comprises 16 residues. V lost 2 bases to trimming and J lost 2 bases; unmatched junction nucleotides: 7. Germline V lookup: CDR1 SGHNT, CDR2 YYREEE (reference sequence). The CDR3 DNA is TGTGCCAGCAGCTTACCGGGACTAGCACATCAAGAGACCCAGTACTTC. Amino acid sequence: CASSLPGLAHQETQYF. Drawing the rest from reference TRBV5-4 and TRBJ2-5, the complete variable domain is ETGVTQSPTHLIKTRGQQVTLRCSSQSGHNTVSWYQQALGQGPQFIFQYYREEENGRGNFPPRFSGLQFPNYSSELNVNALELDDSALYLCASSLPGLAHQETQYFGPGTRLLVL.

This clone turned up a few times. The chain uses TRBV5-6 and TRBJ2-5; D might be TRBD1 (5 bases). This CDR3 spans 13 amino acids. Deletions cut 6 bases from V and 5 bases from J, with 14 bases between. CDR1 and CDR2 (germline): SGHDT, YYEEEE. DNA for the CDR3: TGTGCCAGCACTTTAGTCAGACAGGAGACCCAGTACTTC. Translating gives CASTLVRQETQYF.

The V gene is TRBV19, the J gene TRBJ2-1; possibly TRBD2 for D (7 bases). Germline CDR1 is LNHDA and CDR2 is SQIVND (reference sequence). There are 15 residues in the CDR3. Trimming pared 3 bases from V and 8 bases from J, leaving 17 bases between. The CDR3 protein is CASSISGGVVYEQFF. As DNA, the CDR3 is TGTGCCAGTAGTATCTCGGGGGGCGTCGTCTATGAGCAGTTCTTC. Looking up the rest from reference TRBV19 and TRBJ2-1 gives the full variable domain: DGGITQSPKYLFRKEGQNVTLSCEQNLNHDAMYWYRQDPGQGLRLIYYSQIVNDFQKGDIAEGYSVSREKKESFPLTVTSAQKNPTAFYLCASSISGGVVYEQFFGPGTRLTVL.

The chain uses TRBV6-5 and TRBJ2-5; D may be TRBD1 (6 bases). CDR3 size: 13 residues. With 6 bases removed from V and 5 bases from J, the gap between germline ends came to 13 bases. CDR1 MNHEY and CDR2 SVGAGI come from the germline V gene. As DNA, the CDR3 is TGTGCCAGCAGCGGGTCAGGGGTCGAGACCCAGTACTTC. Translated: CASSGSGVETQYF.

The table lists this clone with a count of one. The chain carries TRBV11-2 and TRBJ1-2, with D maybe TRBD1 (6 bases). CDR3 length: 13 amino acids. V lost 5 bases to trimming and J lost 3 bases, with 10 bases between them. Germline CDR1 SGHAT, CDR2 FQNNGV. DNA of the CDR3: TGTGCCAGCAGCGCAGGACAGTACTATGGCTACACCTTC. It is translated as CASSAGQYYGYTF.

The chain joins TRBV5-1 to TRBJ1-1, with 7 bases aligning to TRBD1. The CDR3 runs 14 residues. CDR1 SGHRS and CDR2 YFSETQ come from the germline V gene. The J segment lost 2 bases and the V segment lost 5 bases, leaving 6 bases of the junction unmatched. CDR3 coding DNA: TGCGCCAGCAGTCAGGGGACAGCCAACACTGAAGCTTTCTTT. Translated: CASSQGTANTEAFF.

The chain employs TRBV27 and TRBJ2-5, with D perhaps matching TRBD1 (6 bases). CDR1 and CDR2 (germline): MNHEY, SMNVEV (reference sequence). This CDR3 has 16 amino acids. V gave up 2 bases and J gave up 1 base, with 14 bases separating them. The CDR3 loop reads CASSLHRRTAQETQYF. CDR3 nucleotides: TGTGCCAGCAGTTTACATCGAAGGACAGCCCAAGAGACCCAGTACTTC.

The chain carries TRBV21-1 and TRBJ1-6. TRBV21-1 is flagged as a pseudogene. This CDR3 contains 18 residues. The CDR3 coding sequence is TGTGCCAGCAGCGGAAGCCGTCGAGGGAGCTCCTATAATTCACCCCTCCACTTT. Translating it yields CASSGSRRGSSYNSPLHF.

This chain links TRBV5-1 with TRBJ2-5; 7 positions match TRBD1. The V and J ends lost 6 bases and 0 bases, in that order; junction bases with no gene match: 11. The CDR3 sequence is 16 residues long. Germline assignment: CDR1 SGHRS and CDR2 YFSETQ. The CDR3 spells CASTTTGPGYQETQYF. The CDR3, as DNA: TGCGCCAGCACCACGACAGGGCCCGGGTACCAAGAGACCCAGTACTTC. The entire variable domain, with the rest obtained from reference TRBV5-1 and TRBJ2-5, is as follows: KAGVTQTPRYLIKTRGQQVTLSCSPISGHRSVSWYQQTPGQGLQFLFEYFSETQRNKGNFPGRFSGRQFSNSRSEMNVSTLELGDSALYLCASTTTGPGYQETQYFGPGTRLLVL.

The V gene is TRBV11-1, the J gene TRBJ1-2; unclear D gene. The V end lost 2 bases, the J end lost 4 bases, and 11 bases lay between the germline ends. This CDR3 is built from 14 residues. Germline CDR1 is SGHAT and CDR2 is FQDESV (reference sequence). CDR3 coding DNA: TGTGCCAGCAGCTTAAGGAGGTGGATCTATGGCTACACCTTC. Translating it yields CASSLRRWIYGYTF. The full variable domain, in which reference TRBV11-1 and TRBJ1-2 provide the parts outside the CDR3, is EAEVAQSPRYKITEKSQAVAFWCDPISGHATLYWYRQILGQGPELLVQFQDESVVDDSQLPKDRFSAERLKGVDSTLKIQPAELGDSAMYLCASSLRRWIYGYTFGSGTRLTVV.

The rearrangement joins TRBV11-3 to TRBJ2-3; the D is unclear. V was cut by 3 bases and J by 0 bases, with 1 base left in between. In germline, CDR1 is SGHNT, CDR2 YENEEA. The CDR3 has 12 amino acids. CDR3 sequence: CASSLSTDTQYF. The CDR3 region has the DNA TGTGCCAGCAGCTTGAGCACAGATACGCAGTATTTT.

This chain joins TRBV10-3 and TRBJ1-1; 8 nucleotides agree with TRBD1. CDR1 is ENHRY, CDR2 SYGVKD, per germline. This CDR3 is 13 amino acids long. The trim removed 5 bases at V and 6 bases at J, leaving 5 bases unmatched. The DNA of the CDR3 is TGTGCCATCAGTTCCCGGGACAGGCCTGAAGCTTTCTTT. It encodes CAISSRDRPEAFF.

The chain links TRBV19 to TRBJ1-5; tentative D call: TRBD1 (6 bases). The CDR3 is 15 residues long. The germline gives CDR1 LNHDA, CDR2 SQIVND (reference sequence). The V and J ends lost 4 bases and 3 bases respectively, with 13 bases between them. In DNA form, the CDR3 reads TGTGCCAGTAGTACACAGGGCCCTCACAATCAGCCCCAGCATTTT. It translates to CASSTQGPHNQPQHF.

The chain carries TRBV4-1 and TRBJ2-2; the D gene could be TRBD1 or TRBD2 (6 bases each). The CDR3 is 15 amino acids. Germline V lookup: CDR1 MGHRA, CDR2 YSYEKL. V was pared by 1 base and J by 9 bases, with 15 bases between. DNA of the CDR3: TGCGCCAGCAGCCAAGTAGTGGGGGGCGGCCGGGAGCTGTTTTTT. It translates to CASSQVVGGGRELFF.

This clone is a singleton in its sample. The chain couples TRBV28 to TRBJ1-1; TRBD1 matches at 7 bases. This CDR3 comprises 15 residues. V gave up 5 bases and J gave up 3 bases; unmatched junction bases: 9. The V gene's germline CDR1 is MDHEN and CDR2 SYDVKM. Here the CDR3 reads CASSPRGRRDTEAFF. DNA for the CDR3: TGTGCCAGCAGTCCTAGGGGGCGTCGGGACACTGAAGCTTTCTTT.

V and J are TRBV27 and TRBJ1-1; D perhaps matches TRBD1 (6 bases). The CDR3 runs to 16 residues. The germline CDR1 and CDR2 sequences are MNHEY and SMNVEV (reference sequence). V was shortened by 7 bases and J by 5 bases, with 23 bases between the two germline ends. CDR3 protein: CASTPRPGAGGTEAFF. As DNA, the CDR3 is TGTGCCAGCACTCCTCGGCCGGGGGCAGGAGGAACTGAAGCTTTCTTT.

This clone was detected once. V gene TRBV18 combines with J gene TRBJ2-7; 10 bases match TRBD1. Germline CDR1 KGHSH, CDR2 LQKENI. The junction had 7 bases not matched to a gene; V was cut back by 3 bases and J by 5 bases. This CDR3 is 15 amino acids long. The CDR3 is CASSPRDRGGNEQYF. The CDR3 nucleotides read TGTGCCAGCTCACCCCGGGACAGGGGTGGTAACGAGCAGTACTTC.

The chain joins TRBV2 to TRBJ2-7; D remains ambiguous. The length of the CDR3 is 14 residues. Germline V gene sequence: CDR1 SNHLY, CDR2 FYNNEI. V was trimmed by 4 bases and J by 0 bases, leaving 10 bases between them. The DNA of the CDR3 is TGTGCCAGCAGTGGCTACCAGAGCTCCTACGAGCAGTACTTC. It encodes CASSGYQSSYEQYF. Filled out from reference TRBV2 and TRBJ2-7, the complete variable domain reads EPEVTQTPSHQVTQMGQEVILRCVPISNHLYFYWYRQILGQKVEFLVSFYNNEISEKSEIFDDQFSVERPDGSNFTLKIRSTKLEDSAMYFCASSGYQSSYEQYFGPGTRLTVT.

CDR3 nucleotide sequence: TGTGCCAGCTCACCGGGGCGGGAGGTAAACAATGAGCAGTTCTTC. Protein product: CASSPGREVNNEQFF. The V call is TRBV18, the J call TRBJ2-1; 8 bases line up with TRBD2. V trimming: 3 bases; J trimming: 5 bases; junction bases outside the gene matches: 6. The CDR3 sequence is 15 residues long. The germline gives CDR1 KGHSH, CDR2 LQKENI.

The rearrangement uses TRBV28 and TRBJ2-2; 7 bases fit TRBD2. This CDR3 is built from 15 residues. CDR1 MDHEN and CDR2 SYDVKM come from the germline V gene. Trimming removed 7 bases from V and 0 bases from J; junction bases left unmatched: 5. For the CDR3, the DNA is TGTGCCAGCACTCCGGCGGGAGCGAACACCGGGGAGCTGTTTTTT. Amino acid sequence: CASTPAGANTGELFF. The full variable domain, its missing parts supplied by reference TRBV28 and TRBJ2-2, is DVKVTQSSRYLVKRTGEKVFLECVQDMDHENMFWYRQDPGLGLRLIYFSYDVKMKEKGDIPEGYSVSREKKERFSLILESASTNQTSMYLCASTPAGANTGELFFGEGSRLTVL.